Following are 29 T cell receptor beta chains from one sample sequenced in a study of post-analysis software for immune sequencing data. General observations from the study: Patients had higher frequencies than controls of roughly five TRBV segments, including TRBV5-6, TRBV5-1 and TRBV20-1.

The antigens of these receptors remain unknown. Each TCR beta cDNA library carried unique molecular identifiers. MiXCR, applied by TCRdb to the PCR reads, yields one record per CDR3 protein. The sample yields about 820,000 distinct CDR3 sequences, around 50% seen once. Sequencing was performed on blood. The origin of the receptors is a girl aged 10 to 17 with multiple sclerosis.

The count of this clonotype is one. The J gene is TRBJ2-5, the V gene TRBV12-3 or TRBV12-4; TRBD1 might be the D (6 bases). The J call may be mistaken, given a closer DNA end match to TRBJ2-7. This CDR3 contains 15 residues. This CDR3 is CASSLAQGHPYEQYF. In DNA, the CDR3 is TGTGCCAGCAGTTTAGCGCAGGGACATCCCTACGAGCAGTACTTC.

The chain joins TRBV5-1 to TRBJ2-7, with TRBD1 matching 7 bases. V dropped 2 bases and J dropped 2; count of bases not matched to a gene: 10. The CDR3 sequence is 16 residues long. The germline V gene encodes CDR1 SGHRS and CDR2 YFSETQ. CDR3 loop: CASSFTGAVQTYEQYF. The CDR3 DNA reads as TGCGCCAGCAGCTTCACAGGGGCGGTCCAGACCTACGAGCAGTACTTC.

The chain carries TRBV3-1 and TRBJ2-7; a possible D gene is TRBD1 (6 bases). The J call is in doubt because the DNA end fits TRBJ2-4 better. CDR1 and CDR2 from the germline V gene are LGHDT and YNNKEL (reference sequence). This CDR3 spans 14 amino acids. The CDR3 nucleotides are TGTGCCAGCAGCCAGGGGGCTGGGGGAAACATTCAGTACTTC. This encodes CASSQGAGGNIQYF.

The chain recombines TRBV12-3 or TRBV12-4 with TRBJ2-1; 8 positions match TRBD2. V trimming: 5 bases; J trimming: 11 bases; junction bases outside the gene matches: 17. CDR3 length equals 16 residues. The CDR3 region has the DNA TGTGCCAGCAGTCCCTCAACTAGCGGCCTAACACAACAGCAGTTCTTC. It encodes CASSPSTSGLTQQQFF.

The V call is TRBV2, the J call TRBJ2-1, with D perhaps assigned TRBD1 or TRBD2 (5 bases each). CDR1 and CDR2 (germline): SNHLY, FYNNEI. This CDR3 spans 14 amino acids. V was cut by 6 bases and J by 7 bases, with 16 bases left in between. The CDR3 DNA is TGTGCCAGCAGGGGGGACGCGGCTAATAATGAGCAGTTCTTC. This encodes CASRGDAANNEQFF.

To note about this clonotype: One end of the junction fails to match germline, which may point to a read error. The chain carries TRBV5-1 and TRBJ2-5; TRBD2 is a possible D gene (6 bases). This CDR3 spans 14 amino acids. Germline lookup yields CDR1 SGHRS and CDR2 YFSETQ. The CDR3 loop is CASSLRTGEETQYF. DNA of the CDR3: TGTGCCAGCAGCTTACGGACGGGGGAAGAGACCCAGTACTTC. Based on the CDR3 plus reference TRBV5-1 and TRBJ2-5, the full variable domain is KAGVTQTPRYLIKTRGQQVTLSCSPISGHRSVSWYQQTPGQGLQFLFEYFSETQRNKGNFPGRFSGRQFSNSRSEMNVSTLELGDSALYLCASSLRTGEETQYFGPGTRLLVL.

This clonotype has ten or more counts. The chain combines TRBV3-1 with TRBJ2-7, with TRBD2 matching 12 bases. V gave up 8 bases and J gave up 7 bases; unmatched junction bases: 9. This CDR3 is built from 14 residues. Germline V gene data show CDR1 as LGHDT and CDR2 as YNNKEL (reference sequence). CDR3 bases: TGTGCCAGCGGGACTAGCGGGCACGTTTTTGAGCAGTACTTC. This translates into CASGTSGHVFEQYF.

The chain joins TRBV10-1 to TRBJ2-7, with 8 nucleotides matching TRBD2. The CDR3 runs to 15 residues. Germline CDR1 is WNHNN and CDR2 is SYGVQD (reference sequence). After removal of 0 bases from V and 2 bases from J, the junction contained 3 bases not matched to a gene. The CDR3 protein is CASSESKAGAYEQYF. Written as DNA, the CDR3 is TGCGCCAGCAGTGAGTCCAAAGCGGGGGCCTACGAGCAGTACTTC.

This chain links TRBV7-2 with TRBJ2-7; 9 bases match TRBD1. Germline V gene lookup returns CDR1 SGHTA and CDR2 FQGNSA. The CDR3 contains 15 residues. Trimming removed 5 bases from V and 2 bases from J; junction bases left unmatched: 7. The DNA for the CDR3 is TGTGCCAGCAGCCCGAGGGACAGGGCTCCCTACGAGCAGTACTTC. Its protein product is CASSPRDRAPYEQYF. Full variable domain (rest looked up from reference TRBV7-2 and TRBJ2-7): GAGVSQSPSNKVTEKGKDVELRCDPISGHTALYWYRQSLGQGLEFLIYFQGNSAPDKSGLPSDRFSAERTGGSVSTLTIQRTQQEDSAVYLCASSPRDRAPYEQYFGPGTRLTVT.

The V call is TRBV4-1, the J call TRBJ2-7; D is possibly TRBD2 (6 bases). Germline V lookup: CDR1 MGHRA, CDR2 YSYEKL. CDR3 length equals 14 residues. V was cut by 1 base and J by 5 bases, with 12 bases left in between. CDR3 region: CASSQVGTQNEQYF. The CDR3 DNA follows: TGCGCCAGCAGCCAAGTCGGGACTCAAAACGAGCAGTACTTC.

The chain links TRBV3-1 to TRBJ1-1; maybe TRBD1 (5 bases). The CDR3 runs to 14 residues. Trimming pared 0 bases from V and 9 bases from J, leaving 14 bases between. Germline V gene sequence: CDR1 LGHDT, CDR2 YNNKEL (reference sequence). CDR3 residues: CASSQDGPRDQAFF. The CDR3 DNA follows: TGTGCCAGCAGCCAAGATGGGCCGAGGGACCAAGCTTTCTTT.

V and J are TRBV20-1 and TRBJ2-5; 7 nucleotides match TRBD1. V shed 3 bases and J 4 bases; nucleotides not matched to a gene: 8. CDR1 and CDR2 (germline): DFQATT, SNEGSKA (reference sequence). The CDR3 has 14 amino acids. The DNA of the CDR3 is TGCAGTGCTAGGGGACAGCTCTGGCGAGAGACCCAGTACTTC. It is translated as CSARGQLWRETQYF.

This clonotype showed up just a few times. The J gene is TRBJ2-5, the V gene TRBV20-1, with D perhaps matching TRBD2 (5 bases). CDR1 and CDR2 (germline): DFQATT, SNEGSKA (reference sequence). This CDR3 comprises 14 residues. V was shortened by 0 bases and J by 2 bases, with 10 bases between the two germline ends. The CDR3: CSARDERSQETQYF. The CDR3 DNA sequence: TGCAGTGCTAGAGATGAGCGGTCTCAAGAGACCCAGTACTTC.

This clonotype was seen only a few times. The chain has TRBV11-2 and TRBJ2-3; possibly TRBD2 for D (5 bases). The CDR3 sequence is 14 residues long. The V gene's germline CDR1 is SGHAT and CDR2 FQNNGV. V gave up 1 base and J gave up 5 bases, with 10 bases separating them. The CDR3 here is CASSLGSGLDTQYF. CDR3 in DNA: TGTGCCAGCAGCTTAGGTTCGGGGTTAGATACGCAGTATTTT. The whole variable domain, remainder taken from reference TRBV11-2 and TRBJ2-3, is EAGVAQSPRYKIIEKRQSVAFWCNPISGHATLYWYQQILGQGPKLLIQFQNNGVVDDSQLPKDRFSAERLKGVDSTLKIQPAKLEDSAVYLCASSLGSGLDTQYFGPGTRLTVL.

This clonotype showed up just a few times. V is TRBV27 and J is TRBJ1-2; 7 bases align to TRBD1. The CDR3 is 18 amino acids. V dropped 0 bases and J dropped 8; count of bases not matched to a gene: 18. The germline V gene encodes CDR1 MNHEY and CDR2 SMNVEV (reference sequence). The CDR3 bases are TGTGCCAGCAGTTTATCGAGTGTGACAGGGATGGGTACGAGAGGCTACACCTTC. Amino acid sequence: CASSLSSVTGMGTRGYTF.

This clonotype was seen only a few times. The J gene is TRBJ2-7, the V gene TRBV29-1, with D possibly TRBD1 on 5 matching bases. The CDR3 has 13 residues. Germline CDR1 and CDR2: SQVTM and ANQGSEA. V was trimmed by 6 bases and J by 1 base, leaving 13 bases between them. Written as DNA, the CDR3 is TGCAGCGTCCTCGTAGGGGCTTCCTACGAGCAGTACTTC. It specifies CSVLVGASYEQYF.

The chain combines TRBV6-5 with TRBJ2-5; D unclear. Trimming shortened V by 8 bases and J by 1 base, and 14 bases separated the two germline ends. Germline V gives CDR1 MNHEY, CDR2 SVGAGI. This CDR3 is built from 14 residues. CDR3 region: CASRGWLSQETQYF. For the CDR3, the DNA is TGTGCCAGCCGTGGGTGGCTTTCCCAAGAGACCCAGTACTTC.

There are a few counts of this clonotype. The V and J genes are TRBV6-5 and TRBJ2-5, with unresolved D. Trimming stripped 0 bases from V and 9 bases from J, with 11 bases between. Germline V gives CDR1 MNHEY, CDR2 SVGAGI. The CDR3 totals 13 residues. The CDR3 loop reads CASSYSIRSAQYF. CDR3 DNA sequence: TGTGCCAGCAGTTACTCGATAAGGTCGGCCCAGTACTTC.

This chain connects TRBV7-9 to TRBJ1-5, with D possibly being TRBD1 (6 bases). This CDR3 spans 14 amino acids. Trimming took off 7 bases at V and 1 base at J, with 11 bases between the two ends. Germline-derived CDR1 and CDR2 are SEHNR and FQNEAQ (reference sequence). The CDR3: CASTQTGSNQPQHF. CDR3 nucleotide sequence: TGTGCCAGCACACAAACAGGGAGCAATCAGCCCCAGCATTTT.

This clonotype was counted only a few times. The chain has TRBV27 and TRBJ1-1; D remains unclear. This CDR3 has 14 amino acids. V lost 7 bases and J 0 bases, leaving 12 bases between the germline ends. Germline V lookup: CDR1 MNHEY, CDR2 SMNVEV (reference sequence). Here the CDR3 reads CASTPSHMNTEAFF. CDR3 nucleotide sequence: TGTGCCAGCACACCGTCCCACATGAACACTGAAGCTTTCTTT.

This clonotype was counted a single time. This rearrangement joins TRBV5-1 to TRBJ2-1; 7 bases map to TRBD1. The V and J ends lost 7 bases and 5 bases, in that order; junction bases with no gene match: 12. This CDR3 spans 15 amino acids. Germline V gene lookup returns CDR1 SGHRS and CDR2 YFSETQ. The chain's CDR3 is CASGMRQGSNNEQFF. CDR3 in DNA: TGCGCCAGCGGCATGAGACAGGGTTCTAACAATGAGCAGTTCTTC.

This clonotype was detected only a few times. The chain carries TRBV4-2 and TRBJ2-7; 8 bases map to TRBD1. The CDR3 is made up of 14 amino acids. The V segment lost 0 bases and the J segment 2 bases; nucleotides outside the gene matches: 0. Per germline, CDR1 LGHNA and CDR2 YNFKEQ. For the CDR3, the DNA is TGTGCCAGCAGCCAAGAGGACAGGGCCTACGAGCAGTACTTC. It specifies CASSQEDRAYEQYF.

DNA of the CDR3: TGCAGTGCAGAGCAGGGAGGGGGGGTAGAAGCTTTCTTT. Translated, it gives CSAEQGGGVEAFF. The chain joins TRBV20-1 to TRBJ1-1; D possibly corresponds to TRBD1 (6 bases). The length of the CDR3 is 13 residues. With 6 bases removed from V and 8 bases from J, the gap between germline ends came to 19 bases. Germline CDR1 is DFQATT and CDR2 is SNEGSKA (reference sequence).

The rearrangement uses TRBV12-3 or TRBV12-4 and TRBJ2-4; tentative D call: TRBD1 (5 bases). V lost 8 bases to trimming and J lost 0 bases, with 11 bases between them. CDR3 length: 14 residues. DNA for the CDR3: TGTGCCAGCGGGGCTCGGATAGCCAAAAACATTCAGTACTTC. As protein: CASGARIAKNIQYF.

The CDR3 region has the DNA TGTGCCAGTGGGACAGGACGGACTAGCCCGAGGGAGACCCAGTACTTC. This codes for CASGTGRTSPRETQYF. The chain links TRBV19 to TRBJ2-7; D is tentatively TRBD1 or TRBD2 (8 bases each). With the DNA end fitting TRBJ2-5 better, the J assignment may be wrong. The CDR3 has 16 amino acids. The V gene's germline CDR1 is LNHDA and CDR2 SQIVND (reference sequence).

Comments on this clonotype: The junction departs from the called germline gene at one end, perhaps through a read error. This chain uses TRBV14 with TRBJ2-6; 7 positions agree with TRBD1. The CDR3 is 17 residues long. Germline assignment: CDR1 SGHDN and CDR2 FVKESK. Here the CDR3 reads CASNPRQGFPGANVRTF. The CDR3 DNA is TGTGCCAGCAACCCCAGACAGGGTTTCCCTGGGGCCAACGTCCGGACTTTC.

The V and J genes are TRBV5-4 and TRBJ2-6; D unresolved. Trimming took off 4 bases at V and 0 bases at J, with 17 bases between the two ends. Per the germline V gene, CDR1 is SGHNT and CDR2 is YYREEE (reference sequence). CDR3 length: 18 residues. The CDR3: CASSPLLPSPSGANVLTF. CDR3 DNA sequence: TGTGCCAGCAGCCCGCTCCTCCCATCCCCCTCTGGGGCCAACGTCCTGACTTTC.

The chain carries TRBV7-2 and TRBJ2-1; 9 bases align to TRBD1. The CDR3 totals 15 residues. V was clipped by 5 bases and J by 6 bases; unmatched bases: 8. In germline, CDR1 is SGHTA, CDR2 FQGNSA. Written as DNA, the CDR3 is TGTGCCAGCAGCCCAGCCGGGACAGGGTTCAATGAGCAGTTCTTC. Translation gives CASSPAGTGFNEQFF.

J is TRBJ2-2 and V is TRBV29-1; unclear D gene. V lost 5 bases and J lost 3, with 13 bases in between. This CDR3 has 14 amino acids. The germline V gene has CDR1 SQVTM and CDR2 ANQGSEA. DNA for the CDR3: TGCAGCGTTCGACCTGAGGTAGACACCGGGGAGCTGTTTTTT. This sequence encodes CSVRPEVDTGELFF.